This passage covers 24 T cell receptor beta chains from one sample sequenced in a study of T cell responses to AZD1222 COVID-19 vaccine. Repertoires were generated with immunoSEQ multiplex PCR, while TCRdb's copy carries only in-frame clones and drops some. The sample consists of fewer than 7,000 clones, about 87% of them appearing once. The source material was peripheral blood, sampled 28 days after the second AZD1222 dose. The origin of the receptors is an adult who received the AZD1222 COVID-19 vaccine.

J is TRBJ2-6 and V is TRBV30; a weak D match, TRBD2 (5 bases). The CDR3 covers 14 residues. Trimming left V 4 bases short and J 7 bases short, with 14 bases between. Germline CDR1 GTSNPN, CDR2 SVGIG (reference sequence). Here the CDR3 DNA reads TGTGCCTGGACCGAGGGAGACAATGCCAACGTCCTGACTTTC. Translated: CAWTEGDNANVLTF.

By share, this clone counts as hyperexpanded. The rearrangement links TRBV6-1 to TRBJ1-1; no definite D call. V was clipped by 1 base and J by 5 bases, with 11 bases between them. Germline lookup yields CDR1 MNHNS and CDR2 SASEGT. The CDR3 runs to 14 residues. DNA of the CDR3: TGTGCCAGCAGTGAAGACGGGGAATCAACTGAAGCTTTCTTT. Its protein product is CASSEDGESTEAFF.

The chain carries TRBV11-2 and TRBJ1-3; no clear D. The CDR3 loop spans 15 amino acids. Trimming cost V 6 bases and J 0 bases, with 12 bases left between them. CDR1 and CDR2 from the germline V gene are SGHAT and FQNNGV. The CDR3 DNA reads TGTGCCAGCAGTCAGAGTTGGGACTCTGGAAACACCATATATTTT. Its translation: CASSQSWDSGNTIYF.

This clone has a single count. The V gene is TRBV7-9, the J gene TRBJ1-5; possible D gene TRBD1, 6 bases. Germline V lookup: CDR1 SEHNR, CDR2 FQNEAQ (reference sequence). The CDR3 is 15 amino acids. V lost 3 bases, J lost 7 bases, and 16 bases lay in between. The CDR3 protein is CASSLGGRRGQPQHF. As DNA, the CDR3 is TGTGCCAGCAGCTTGGGGGGGCGCCGAGGGCAGCCCCAGCATTTT.

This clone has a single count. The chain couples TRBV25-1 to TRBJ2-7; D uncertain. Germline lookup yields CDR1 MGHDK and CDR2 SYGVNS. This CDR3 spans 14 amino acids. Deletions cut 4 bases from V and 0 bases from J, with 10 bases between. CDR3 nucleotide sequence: TGTGCCAGCAGTGGAAGACCCAACTCCTACGAGCAGTACTTC. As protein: CASSGRPNSYEQYF.

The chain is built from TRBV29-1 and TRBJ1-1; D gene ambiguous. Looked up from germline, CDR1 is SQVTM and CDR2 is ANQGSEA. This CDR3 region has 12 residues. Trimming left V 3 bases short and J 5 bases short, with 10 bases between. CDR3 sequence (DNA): TGCAGCGTTGACCCCCCGGGGACTGAAGCTTTCTTT. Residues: CSVDPPGTEAFF.

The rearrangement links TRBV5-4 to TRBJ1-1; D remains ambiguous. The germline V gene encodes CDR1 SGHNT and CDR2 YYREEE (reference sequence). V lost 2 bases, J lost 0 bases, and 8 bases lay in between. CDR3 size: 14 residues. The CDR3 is CASSFRDMNTEAFF. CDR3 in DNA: TGTGCCAGCAGCTTCCGAGACATGAACACTGAAGCTTTCTTT.

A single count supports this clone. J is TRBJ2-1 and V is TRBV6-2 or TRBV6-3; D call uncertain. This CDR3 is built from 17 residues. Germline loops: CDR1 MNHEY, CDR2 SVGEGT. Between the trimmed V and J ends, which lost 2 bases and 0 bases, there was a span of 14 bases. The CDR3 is CASSYTPETGSYNEQFF. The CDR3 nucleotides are TGTGCCAGCAGTTACACTCCCGAGACGGGCTCCTACAATGAGCAGTTCTTC.

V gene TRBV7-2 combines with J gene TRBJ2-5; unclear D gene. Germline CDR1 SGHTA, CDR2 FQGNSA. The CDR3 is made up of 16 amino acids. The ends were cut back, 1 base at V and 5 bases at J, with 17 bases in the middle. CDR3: CASSLGVFKPGETQYF. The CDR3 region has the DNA TGTGCCAGCAGCTTAGGGGTATTCAAGCCGGGTGAGACCCAGTACTTC.

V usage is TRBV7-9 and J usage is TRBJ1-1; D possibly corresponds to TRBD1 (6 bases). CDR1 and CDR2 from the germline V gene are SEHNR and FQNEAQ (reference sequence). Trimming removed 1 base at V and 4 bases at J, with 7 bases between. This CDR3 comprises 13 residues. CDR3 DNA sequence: TGTGCCAGCAGCTTAGACAGGGTCACTGAAGCTTTCTTT. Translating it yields CASSLDRVTEAFF.

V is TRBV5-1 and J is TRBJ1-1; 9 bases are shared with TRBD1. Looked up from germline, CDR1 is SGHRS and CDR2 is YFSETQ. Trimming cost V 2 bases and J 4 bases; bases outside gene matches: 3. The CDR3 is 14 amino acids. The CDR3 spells CASSLQGAPTEAFF. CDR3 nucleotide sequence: TGCGCCAGCAGCTTACAGGGGGCGCCCACTGAAGCTTTCTTT.

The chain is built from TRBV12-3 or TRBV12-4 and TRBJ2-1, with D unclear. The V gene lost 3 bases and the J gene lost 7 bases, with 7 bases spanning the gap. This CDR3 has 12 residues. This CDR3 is CASSFFGNEQFF. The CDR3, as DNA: TGTGCCAGCAGTTTCTTTGGGAATGAGCAGTTCTTC.

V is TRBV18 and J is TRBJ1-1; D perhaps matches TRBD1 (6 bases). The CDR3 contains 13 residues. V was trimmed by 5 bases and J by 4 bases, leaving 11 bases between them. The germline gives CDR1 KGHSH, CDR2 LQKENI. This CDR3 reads CASSAQGGTEAFF. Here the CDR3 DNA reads TGTGCCAGCTCAGCCCAAGGGGGCACTGAAGCTTTCTTT.

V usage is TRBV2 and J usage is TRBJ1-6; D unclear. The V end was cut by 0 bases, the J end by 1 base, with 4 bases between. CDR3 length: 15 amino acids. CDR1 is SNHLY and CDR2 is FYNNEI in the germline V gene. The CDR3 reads CASSEAYSYNSPLHF. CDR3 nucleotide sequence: TGTGCCAGCAGTGAAGCGTATTCCTATAATTCACCCCTCCACTTT. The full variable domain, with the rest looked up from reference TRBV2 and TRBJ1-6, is EPEVTQTPSHQVTQMGQEVILRCVPISNHLYFYWYRQILGQKVEFLVSFYNNEISEKSEIFDDQFSVERPDGSNFTLKIRSTKLEDSAMYFCASSEAYSYNSPLHFGNGTRLTVT.

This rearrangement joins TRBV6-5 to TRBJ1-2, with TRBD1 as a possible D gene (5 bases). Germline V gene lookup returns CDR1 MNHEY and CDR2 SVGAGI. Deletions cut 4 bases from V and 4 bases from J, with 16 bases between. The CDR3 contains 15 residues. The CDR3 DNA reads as TGTGCCAGCAGTTTTGGCAGGGCCACTGGCTATGGCTACACCTTC. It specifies CASSFGRATGYGYTF.

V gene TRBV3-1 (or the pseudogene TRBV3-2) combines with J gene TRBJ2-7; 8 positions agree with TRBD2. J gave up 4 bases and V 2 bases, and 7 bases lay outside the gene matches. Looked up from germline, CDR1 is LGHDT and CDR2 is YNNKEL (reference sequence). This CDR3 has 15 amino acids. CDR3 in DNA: TGTGCCAGCAGCCAATACCAGCGGGAGAGGTACGAGCAGTACGTC. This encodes CASSQYQRERYEQYV.

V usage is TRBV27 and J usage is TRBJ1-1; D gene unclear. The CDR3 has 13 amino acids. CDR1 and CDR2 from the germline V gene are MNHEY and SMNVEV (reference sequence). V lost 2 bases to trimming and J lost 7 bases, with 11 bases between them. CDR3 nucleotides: TGTGCCAGCAGTTTAACGGGGTTGGGTGAAGCTTTCTTT. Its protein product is CASSLTGLGEAFF.

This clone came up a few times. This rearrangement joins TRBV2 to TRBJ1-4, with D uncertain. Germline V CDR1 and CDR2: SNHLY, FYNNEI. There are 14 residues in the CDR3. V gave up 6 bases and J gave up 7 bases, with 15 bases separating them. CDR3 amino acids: CASSRGWGSEKLFF. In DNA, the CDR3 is TGTGCCAGCAGCCGGGGTTGGGGAAGTGAAAAACTGTTTTTT.

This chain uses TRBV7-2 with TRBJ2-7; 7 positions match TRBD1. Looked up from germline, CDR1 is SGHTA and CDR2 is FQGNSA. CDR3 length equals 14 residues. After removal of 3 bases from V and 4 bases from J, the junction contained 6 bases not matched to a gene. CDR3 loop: CASSFDGGQYEQYF. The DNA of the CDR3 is TGTGCCAGCAGCTTTGATGGGGGACAGTACGAGCAGTACTTC.

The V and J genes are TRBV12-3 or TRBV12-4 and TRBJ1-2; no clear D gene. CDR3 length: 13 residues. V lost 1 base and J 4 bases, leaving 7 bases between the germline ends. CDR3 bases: TGTGCCAGCAGTTTAGTGGTCAGCTATGGCTACACCTTC. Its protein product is CASSLVVSYGYTF.

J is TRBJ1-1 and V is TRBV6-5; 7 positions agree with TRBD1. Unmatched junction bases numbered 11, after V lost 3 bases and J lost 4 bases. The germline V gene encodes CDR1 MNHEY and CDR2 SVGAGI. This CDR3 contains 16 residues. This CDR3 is CASSYGPGTAGTEAFF. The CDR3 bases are TGTGCCAGCAGTTATGGGCCAGGGACAGCGGGCACTGAAGCTTTCTTT.

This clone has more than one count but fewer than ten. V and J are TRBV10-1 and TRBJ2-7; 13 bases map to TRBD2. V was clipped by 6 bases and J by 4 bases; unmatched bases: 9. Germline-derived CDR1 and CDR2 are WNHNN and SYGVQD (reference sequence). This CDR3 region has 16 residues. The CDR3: CASSPGLAGAPYEQYV. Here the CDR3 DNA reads TGCGCCAGCAGCCCCGGACTAGCGGGGGCCCCTTACGAGCAGTACGTC.

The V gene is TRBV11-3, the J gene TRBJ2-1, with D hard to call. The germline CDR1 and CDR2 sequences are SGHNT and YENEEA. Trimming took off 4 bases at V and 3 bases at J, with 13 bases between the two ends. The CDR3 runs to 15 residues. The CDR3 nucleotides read TGTGCCAGCAGCTCATCTATCGACCGCTACAATGAGCAGTTCTTC. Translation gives CASSSSIDRYNEQFF.

The CDR3 sequence: CASSTGPSGELFF. Here the CDR3 DNA reads TGTGCCAGCAGCACGGGACCTTCCGGGGAGCTGTTTTTT. This rearrangement joins TRBV7-9 to TRBJ2-2; D may match TRBD1 or TRBD2 (5 bases each). The V end was cut by 5 bases, the J end by 6 bases, with 10 bases between. The CDR3 spans 13 residues. The germline V gene encodes CDR1 SEHNR and CDR2 FQNEAQ (reference sequence). The full variable domain, in which reference TRBV7-9 and TRBJ2-2 provide the parts outside the CDR3, is DTGVSQNPRHKITKRGQNVTFRCDPISEHNRLYWYRQTLGQGPEFLTYFQNEAQLEKSRLLSDRFSAERPKGSFSTLEIQRTEQGDSAMYLCASSTGPSGELFFGEGSRLTVL.